A single sample gave rise to the 2 T cell receptor beta chains below, sequenced in a study of brain T cells in children with intractable seizures. The repertoire was sequenced with immunoSEQ multiplex PCR; TCRdb's copy has only in-frame clones and lacks some. The sample has tens of thousands of clones, roughly 92% seen once. Sequencing was performed on peripheral blood, taken at surgery. The receptors originated from a boy between 10 and 17 years old with focal cortical dysplasia and intractable seizures.

V usage is TRBV4-1 and J usage is TRBJ2-7; TRBD2 aligns across 7 bases. The germline CDR1 and CDR2 sequences are MGHRA and YSYEKL. V dropped 1 base and J dropped 5; count of bases not matched to a gene: 8. CDR3 length: 15 residues. CDR3 protein: CASSQAAGEGNEQYV. In DNA form, the CDR3 reads TGCGCCAGCAGCCAAGCGGCGGGAGAAGGGAACGAGCAGTACGTC.

The V gene is TRBV30, the J gene TRBJ1-3; 7 bases map to TRBD1. The germline CDR1 and CDR2 sequences are GTSNPN and SVGIG (reference sequence). The CDR3 totals 14 residues. Trimming at V came to 4 bases and at J to 7 bases, leaving 10 bases not matched to a gene. Here the CDR3 DNA reads TGTGCCTGGATCCCGACAGGGAAACGGAACACCATATATTTT. This gives the protein CAWIPTGKRNTIYF.